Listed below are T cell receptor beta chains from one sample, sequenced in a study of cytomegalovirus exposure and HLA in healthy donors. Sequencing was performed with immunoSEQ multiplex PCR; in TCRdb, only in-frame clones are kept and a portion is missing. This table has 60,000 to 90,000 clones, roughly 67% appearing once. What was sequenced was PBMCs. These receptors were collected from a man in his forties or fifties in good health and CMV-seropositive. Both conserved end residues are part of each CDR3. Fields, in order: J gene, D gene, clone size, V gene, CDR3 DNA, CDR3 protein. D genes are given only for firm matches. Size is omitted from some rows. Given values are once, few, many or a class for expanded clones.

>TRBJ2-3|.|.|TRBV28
TGTGCCAGCGGGGAGAGGACAGATACGCAGTATTTT
CASGERTDTQYF
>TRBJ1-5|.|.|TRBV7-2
TGTGCCAGCAGCTTAAGCAGCAATCAGCCCCAGCATTTT
CASSLSSNQPQHF
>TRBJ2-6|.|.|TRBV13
TGTGCCAGCAGCTTATGGGTCGGCAGGGCTGGGGCCAACGTCCTGACTTTC
CASSLWVGRAGANVLTF
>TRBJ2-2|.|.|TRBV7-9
TGTGCCAGCAGCGGGGCAGGACTAACGAACACCGGGGAGCTGTTTTTT
CASSGAGLTNTGELFF
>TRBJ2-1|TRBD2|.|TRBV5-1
TGCGCCAGCAGCAAACTAGCGGGCGAATACAATGAGCAGTTCTTC
CASSKLAGEYNEQFF
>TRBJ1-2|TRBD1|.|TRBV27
TGTGCCAGCAGCCCCGCGGGGACAGGGCGAACGGATGGCTACACCTTC
CASSPAGTGRTDGYTF
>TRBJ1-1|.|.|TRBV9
TGTGCCAGCAGGGCAGAGAACACTGAAGCTTTCTTT
CASRAENTEAFF
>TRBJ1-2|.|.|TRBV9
TGTGCCAGCAGCGTAGGATGGGGTGGCGGGTACTCGGGGGGCTACACCTTC
CASSVGWGGGYSGGYTF
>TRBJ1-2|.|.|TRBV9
TGTGCCAGCAGCGTACAGGGATCCCGTAACTATGGCTACACCTTC
CASSVQGSRNYGYTF
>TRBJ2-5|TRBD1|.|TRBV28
TGTGCCAGCAGTTCTGGGACAGTAGTTCTTCGGTACTTC
CASSSGTVVLRYF
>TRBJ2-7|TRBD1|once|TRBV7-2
TGTGCCAGCAGCTCCTCCGGGACAGGGTCCAACGAGCAGTACTTC
CASSSSGTGSNEQYF
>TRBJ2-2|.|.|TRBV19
TGTGCCAGTAGTATAGGCCAGAAAACCGGGGAGCTGTTTTTT
CASSIGQKTGELFF
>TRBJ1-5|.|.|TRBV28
TGTGCCAGCGGTCAGGGGAGTCAGCCCCAGCATTTT
CASGQGSQPQHF
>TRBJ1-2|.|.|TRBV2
TGTGCCAGCAGGCATAGGGGTACGTATGGCTACACCTTC
CASRHRGTYGYTF
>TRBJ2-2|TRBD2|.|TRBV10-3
TGTGCCATCAGTACACTAGCGGGGGGGCCGGGGACCGGGGAGCTGTTTTTT
CAISTLAGGPGTGELFF
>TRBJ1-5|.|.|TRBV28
TGTGCCAGCAGTTTCACCGCGGGGGGGGATCAGCCCCAGCATTTT
CASSFTAGGDQPQHF
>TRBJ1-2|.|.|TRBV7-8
TGTGCCAGCAGCTTAGCGGGGACAACCTATGGCTACACCTTC
CASSLAGTTYGYTF
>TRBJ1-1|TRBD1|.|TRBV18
TGTGCCAGCGCCCCGGGACAGGTAGAAACTGAAGCTTTCTTT
CASAPGQVETEAFF
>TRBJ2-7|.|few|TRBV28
TGTGCCAGCGGAGGTGGCCACTACGAGCAGTACTTC
CASGGGHYEQYF
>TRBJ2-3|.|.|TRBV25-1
TGTGCCAGCAGCAATACAGGGTCGGTTGATACGCAGTATTTT
CASSNTGSVDTQYF
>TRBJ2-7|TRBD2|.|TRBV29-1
TGCAGCGCGAGACTAGCGCTCTCCTACGAGCAGTACTTC
CSARLALSYEQYF
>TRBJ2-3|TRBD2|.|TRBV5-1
TGCGCCAGCAGCAATACGGGGGGTAGCGATACGCAGTATTTT
CASSNTGGSDTQYF
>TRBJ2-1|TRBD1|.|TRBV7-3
TGTGCCAGCAGCGCCGGGACAGGGGAGTGGAATGAGCAGTTCTTC
CASSAGTGEWNEQFF
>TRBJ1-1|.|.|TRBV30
TGTGCCTGGAGTGTACTACCGGCCGAAGCTTTCTTT
CAWSVLPAEAFF
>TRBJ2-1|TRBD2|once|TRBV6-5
TGTGCCAGCAGTTACTCGGCCGAGCGGGAGTTCAATGAGCAGTTCTTC
CASSYSAEREFNEQFF
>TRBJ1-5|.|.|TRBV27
TGTGCCAGCAGTCCTCGGCGGGGATGGGAGCCCCAGCATTTT
CASSPRRGWEPQHF
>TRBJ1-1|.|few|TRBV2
TGTGCCAGCAGTCTTATAAAGTCCGATCAGGGTAGTGAAGCTTTCTTT
CASSLIKSDQGSEAFF
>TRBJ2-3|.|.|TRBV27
TGTGCCAGCAGTTCGAGGACAGAGGGCACAGATACGCAGTATTTT
CASSSRTEGTDTQYF
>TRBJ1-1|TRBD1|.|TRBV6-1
TGTGCCAGCACCCTCATGGAGGGGGCGATTACTGAAGCTTTCTTT
CASTLMEGAITEAFF
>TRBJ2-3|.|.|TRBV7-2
TGTGCCAGCAGCTTGGACAGAAGCACAGATACGCAGTATTTT
CASSLDRSTDTQYF
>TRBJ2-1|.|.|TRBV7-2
TGTGCCAGCGAACGAGGCGAATACAATGAGCAGTTCTTC
CASERGEYNEQFF